Listed here are 15 T cell receptor beta chains from one sample, sequenced in a study of T-cell reconstitution after alpha-beta-depleted transplantation in children. Unique molecular identifiers tagged the TCRbeta library. TCRdb itself ran the PCR reads through MiXCR, one entry per CDR3 protein. The sample lists some 600,000 distinct CDR3 sequences; 10% to 15% were seen once. The sequencing used PBMCs, mostly from graft donor cells, collected 360 days after TCRalphabeta/CD19-depleted stem cell transplant. Receptors originate from a male patient younger than 18 who had a stem cell transplant for acute myeloid leukemia, so the T cells may come from the graft donor.

The rearrangement joins TRBV3-1 to TRBJ1-5; D unclear. V dropped 0 bases and J dropped 7 bases, with 10 bases sitting between them. The CDR3 has 14 amino acids. Per germline, CDR1 LGHDT and CDR2 YNNKEL (reference sequence). CDR3 DNA sequence: TGTGCCAGCAGCCAAGAGATGGGTAGACAGCCCCAGCATTTT. Translating it yields CASSQEMGRQPQHF.

This clonotype was observed at least ten times. V is TRBV7-3 and J is TRBJ2-2; possibly TRBD1 or TRBD2 for D (5 bases each). From germline, CDR1 is SGHTA and CDR2 FQGTGA. V was shortened by 2 bases and J by 6 bases, with 28 bases between the two germline ends. This CDR3 contains 20 residues. CDR3 nucleotide sequence: TGTGCCAGCAGCTTATATCCCAGATCGGCAGGGAGTGTACGGGCCGGGGAGCTGTTTTTT. Its protein product is CASSLYPRSAGSVRAGELFF. The full variable domain, completed using reference TRBV7-3 and TRBJ2-2, is GAGVSQTPSNKVTEKGKYVELRCDPISGHTALYWYRQSLGQGPEFLIYFQGTGAADDSGLPNDRFFAVRPEGSVSTLKIQRTERGDSAVYLCASSLYPRSAGSVRAGELFFGEGSRLTVL.

In this sample, this clonotype turned up many times. CDR3: CASTLGLAGPYEQYF. As DNA, the CDR3 is TGTGCCAGCACCTTGGGGCTAGCGGGACCCTACGAGCAGTACTTC. The chain employs TRBV12-3 or TRBV12-4 and TRBJ2-7; 9 bases are shared with TRBD2. V shed 7 bases and J 2 bases; nucleotides not matched to a gene: 9. The CDR3 consists of 15 residues.

This sequence joins TRBV15 and TRBJ2-3; D is undetermined. Trimming shortened V by 5 bases and J by 8 bases, and 11 bases separated the two germline ends. The CDR3 covers 12 residues. The V gene's germline CDR1 is LNHNV and CDR2 YYDKDF (reference sequence). The CDR3 nucleotides are TGTGCCACCAGCCGGCGTTTAGGTACGCAGTATTTT. Its protein is CATSRRLGTQYF.

This clonotype was picked up many times. This sequence joins TRBV7-9 and TRBJ1-1; 9 bases agree with TRBD1. V lost 0 bases to trimming and J lost 5 bases; unmatched junction nucleotides: 7. The CDR3 runs to 16 residues. Germline loops: CDR1 SEHNR, CDR2 FQNEAQ (reference sequence). CDR3 in DNA: TGTGCCAGCAGCTTAGCGGAGACAGGGGGTCAGACTGAAGCTTTCTTT. Protein sequence: CASSLAETGGQTEAFF.

The chain carries TRBV20-1 and TRBJ2-3; D is unclear. Trimming cost V 5 bases and J 1 base, with 10 bases left between them. The CDR3 covers 13 residues. Germline assignment: CDR1 DFQATT and CDR2 SNEGSKA (reference sequence). The CDR3 loop reads CSAPLEGTDTQYF. Written as DNA, the CDR3 is TGCAGTGCTCCTCTCGAGGGCACAGATACGCAGTATTTT.

This chain uses TRBV20-1 with TRBJ2-7; the match to TRBD2 covers 9 bases. J gave up 3 bases and V 5 bases, and 17 bases lay outside the gene matches. The CDR3 contains 17 residues. Germline V gene data show CDR1 as DFQATT and CDR2 as SNEGSKA (reference sequence). The DNA for the CDR3 is TGCAGTGCTGTAACCTCCCCTAGCGGGAAAACCCGCTACGAGCAGTACTTC. Translated: CSAVTSPSGKTRYEQYF.

This clonotype has only a few counts. The chain joins TRBV7-9 to TRBJ2-7; 11 bases line up with TRBD2. The trim removed 5 bases at V and 6 bases at J, leaving 12 bases unmatched. The CDR3 runs to 16 residues. Per germline, CDR1 SEHNR and CDR2 FQNEAQ (reference sequence). The CDR3 sequence is CASSRPKAGLAAEQYF. CDR3 coding DNA: TGTGCCAGCAGCCGACCGAAAGCGGGACTAGCGGCCGAGCAGTACTTC.

This chain joins TRBV30 and TRBJ2-5; D remains ambiguous. The length of the CDR3 is 15 residues. Per germline, CDR1 GTSNPN and CDR2 SVGIG (reference sequence). V lost 5 bases to trimming and J lost 1 base, with 17 bases between them. The DNA for the CDR3 is TGTGCCTGGGGTTTAGAGACGCCGATCCAAGAGACCCAGTACTTC. Translation: CAWGLETPIQETQYF.

Only a few counts were recorded for this clonotype. The rearrangement joins TRBV5-1 to TRBJ2-7, with D tentatively TRBD2 (5 bases). The CDR3 is 12 amino acids. Germline CDR1 reads SGHRS; CDR2 reads YFSETQ. The V end lost 7 bases, the J end lost 6 bases, and 14 bases lay between the germline ends. The CDR3 DNA reads TGCGCCAGCGGGTATCAGAGCGGCGAGCAGTACTTC. Its translation is CASGYQSGEQYF.

The chain's CDR3 is CASSRRNSASSYNEQFF. In nucleotides, the CDR3 is TGTGCCAGCAGTCGCCGAAATAGCGCGAGCTCCTACAATGAGCAGTTCTTC. This chain links TRBV6-2 or TRBV6-3 with TRBJ2-1; tentatively, D is TRBD2 (5 bases). V lost 5 bases and J lost 0, with 17 bases in between. Germline CDR1 is MNHEY and CDR2 is SVGEGT. The CDR3 consists of 17 residues.

The table lists this clonotype with a few counts. The V gene is TRBV7-2, the J gene TRBJ2-4; D is possibly TRBD2 (6 bases). This CDR3 comprises 16 residues. The germline CDR1 and CDR2 sequences are SGHTA and FQGNSA. The V gene lost 3 bases and the J gene lost 3 bases, with 15 bases spanning the gap. CDR3 region: CASSLDGGVGKNIQYF. The CDR3 DNA reads as TGTGCCAGCAGCTTGGATGGAGGGGTCGGCAAAAACATTCAGTACTTC. Combining the CDR3 with reference TRBV7-2 and TRBJ2-4 gives the whole variable domain GAGVSQSPSNKVTEKGKDVELRCDPISGHTALYWYRQSLGQGLEFLIYFQGNSAPDKSGLPSDRFSAERTGGSVSTLTIQRTQQEDSAVYLCASSLDGGVGKNIQYFGAGTRLSVL.

The genes are TRBV12-3 or TRBV12-4 and TRBJ1-6, with TRBD1 matching 7 bases. Trimming removed 2 bases from V and 7 bases from J; junction bases left unmatched: 8. The CDR3 sequence is 16 residues long. The CDR3 bases are TGTGCCAGCAGTTTAAGCGGGGCCAGGGGGAATTCACCCCTCCACTTT. Amino acids: CASSLSGARGNSPLHF.

This clonotype was counted only a few times. The chain employs TRBV7-2 and TRBJ2-2, with TRBD2 matching over 8 bases. CDR3 length equals 15 residues. Trimming at V came to 5 bases and at J to 5 bases, leaving 7 bases not matched to a gene. Germline assignment: CDR1 SGHTA and CDR2 FQGNSA. The CDR3 loop is CASSPTLAGTGELFF. CDR3 in DNA: TGTGCCAGCAGCCCGACCTTAGCGGGAACCGGGGAGCTGTTTTTT.

V is TRBV20-1 and J is TRBJ2-1, with TRBD2 matching over 9 bases. V shed 1 base and J 5 bases; nucleotides not matched to a gene: 6. The germline V gene has CDR1 DFQATT and CDR2 SNEGSKA (reference sequence). The length of the CDR3 is 15 residues. The CDR3 DNA follows: TGCAGTGCTAGAGGTAGCGGGGGTCTTCACAATGAGCAGTTCTTC. This sequence encodes CSARGSGGLHNEQFF.